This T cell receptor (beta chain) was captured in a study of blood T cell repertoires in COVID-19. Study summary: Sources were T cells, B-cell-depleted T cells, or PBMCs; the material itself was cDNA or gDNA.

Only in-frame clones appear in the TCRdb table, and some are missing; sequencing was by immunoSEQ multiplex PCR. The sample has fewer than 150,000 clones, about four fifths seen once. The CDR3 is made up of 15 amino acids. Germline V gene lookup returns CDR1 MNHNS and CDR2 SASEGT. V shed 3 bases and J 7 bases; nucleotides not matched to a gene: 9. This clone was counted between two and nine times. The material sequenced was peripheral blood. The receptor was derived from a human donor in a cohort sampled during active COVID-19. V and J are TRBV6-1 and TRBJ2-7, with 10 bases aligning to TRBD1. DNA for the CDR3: TGTGCCAGCAGTGAGGACAGGGGGTCGAGCCGGGAGCAGTACTTC. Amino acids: CASSEDRGSSREQYF.